This TCR beta chain stems from a study of naive and memory T cell subsets. The treatment denotes: skin biopsy from PPD injection site in Mantoux-positive individual. The library had UMIs added by 3' ligation of an oligonucleotide to TCR cDNA. The SP2 primer and nested alpha and beta constant region primers amplified ligated cDNA in four rounds. TCRdb called the UMI-ligation and nested PCR reads again in MiXCR, with one record for every CDR3 protein. The repertoire holds around 14,000 distinct CDR3 sequences, 4.5% to 6.5% seen once, with approximately 8.9% in the top ten. CDR1 and CDR2 (germline): MNHEY, SMNVEV (reference sequence). V lost 6 bases and J lost 3, with 12 bases in between. CDR3 length: 14 amino acids. This clonotype occurred many times.

This chain uses TRBV27 with TRBJ2-1, with D perhaps TRBD1 or TRBD2 (6 bases each). This receptor was identified in an adult in good health. The sequenced sample was skin, obtained from a tuberculin skin test site. The CDR3 loop reads CASRRGGNYNEQFF. The CDR3 region has the DNA TGTGCCAGCAGAAGAGGGGGGAACTACAATGAGCAGTTCTTC.